Included here is one T cell receptor beta chain sequence, with context. This CDR3 region has 11 residues. V lost 6 bases to trimming and J lost 7 bases, with 9 bases between them. CDR1 LGHNT and CDR2 FRNRAP come from the germline V gene. This specimen comes from a study of blood T cell repertoires in COVID-19. Measured with immunoSEQ multiplex PCR; TCRdb has only the in-frame clones, and not every one. The table records approximately 350,000 clones, 88% of them present only once. Sequenced material: peripheral blood. The clonotype was recovered from a woman in her 70s with COVID-19, enrolled during active disease. The genes are TRBV12-5 and TRBJ1-1; D gene unclear. The chain's CDR3 is CASGREREAFF. The CDR3 DNA reads TGTGCTAGTGGCCGAGAACGTGAAGCTTTCTTT.